Below, 17 T cell receptor beta chains from the same sample are listed, as sequenced in a study of blood T cell repertoires in COVID-19. Repertoires were generated with immunoSEQ multiplex PCR, while TCRdb's copy carries only in-frame clones and drops some. Here the sample spans 180,000 or so clones, 75% to 80% being singletons. The material sequenced was peripheral blood. The receptors were sampled from a woman aged 45-65 years with active or convalescent COVID-19.

The chain has TRBV9 and TRBJ2-5, with D possibly being TRBD1 (7 bases). The germline V and J ends were trimmed by 0 bases and 4 bases, with 16 bases remaining between them. Germline V gene lookup returns CDR1 SGDLS and CDR2 YYNGEE. This CDR3 spans 16 amino acids. DNA of the CDR3: TGTGCCAGCAGCGTAGAAGGCAGGGGGGAAGGAGAGACCCAGTACTTC. Amino acids: CASSVEGRGEGETQYF.

The chain employs TRBV5-1 and TRBJ2-7; TRBD2 matches 11 bases. CDR1 and CDR2 (germline): SGHRS, YFSETQ. V shed 4 bases and J 0 bases; nucleotides not matched to a gene: 6. The CDR3 loop spans 16 amino acids. The CDR3 coding sequence is TGCGCCAGCAGCCCCCCGACTAGCGGGGCCTCCTACGAGCAGTACTTC. Its protein is CASSPPTSGASYEQYF. Supplemented by reference TRBV5-1 and TRBJ2-7, the full variable domain reads KAGVTQTPRYLIKTRGQQVTLSCSPISGHRSVSWYQQTPGQGLQFLFEYFSETQRNKGNFPGRFSGRQFSNSRSEMNVSTLELGDSALYLCASSPPTSGASYEQYFGPGTRLTVT.

This clone was detected a few times. The chain recombines TRBV3-1 (or the pseudogene TRBV3-2) with TRBJ1-1; D may be TRBD1 (6 bases). Germline V gene lookup returns CDR1 LGHDT and CDR2 YNNKEL (reference sequence). The germline V and J ends were trimmed by 4 bases and 1 base, with 10 bases remaining between them. The CDR3 contains 14 residues. The chain's CDR3 is CASSLTTGNTEAFF. CDR3 sequence (DNA): TGTGCCAGCAGCCTTACGACAGGGAACACTGAAGCTTTCTTT.

The J gene is TRBJ2-1, the V gene TRBV11-2; 12 positions agree with TRBD2. The germline CDR1 and CDR2 sequences are SGHAT and FQNNGV. The CDR3 has 17 amino acids. Trimming removed 9 bases from V and 0 bases from J; junction bases left unmatched: 9. As DNA, the CDR3 is TGTGCCAGTCTTCGGGGGACTAGCGGGTCCTCCTACAATGAGCAGTTCTTC. Its protein product is CASLRGTSGSSYNEQFF.

The chain is built from TRBV6-5 and TRBJ1-1; no definite D call. Germline CDR1 MNHEY, CDR2 SVGAGI. Trimming removed 6 bases at V and 4 bases at J, with 15 bases between. This CDR3 contains 14 residues. CDR3 residues: CASSSRARSTEAFF. The DNA of the CDR3 is TGTGCCAGCAGCTCAAGAGCACGGTCCACTGAAGCTTTCTTT.

V gene TRBV11-2 combines with J gene TRBJ1-1; D may be TRBD1 (5 bases). The CDR3 length is 15 residues. The germline V gene has CDR1 SGHAT and CDR2 FQNNGV. Trimming removed 4 bases at V and 3 bases at J, with 15 bases between. The CDR3: CASSSRAGRDTEAFF. As DNA, the CDR3 is TGTGCCAGCAGCTCCCGCGCGGGGCGGGACACTGAAGCTTTCTTT.

This clone was counted at least ten times. This sequence joins TRBV30 and TRBJ1-2; 7 positions agree with TRBD1. The germline gives CDR1 GTSNPN, CDR2 SVGIG (reference sequence). V lost 8 bases, J lost 2 bases, and 8 bases stayed unmatched. The CDR3 runs 13 residues. The CDR3 DNA is TGTGCCGCTAACAGGGGCTTCAACTATGGCTACACCTTC. Translating gives CAANRGFNYGYTF.

This chain connects TRBV19 to TRBJ2-7; TRBD1 matches 12 bases. CDR1 is LNHDA and CDR2 is SQIVND in the germline V gene (reference sequence). The CDR3 consists of 13 residues. The ends lost 3 bases at V and 9 bases at J; junction bases unmatched: 3. The CDR3 here is CASSMGQGARQYF. The CDR3 nucleotides read TGTGCCAGTAGTATGGGACAGGGGGCGCGGCAGTACTTC.

This clone has just one count. This chain connects TRBV3-1 (or the pseudogene TRBV3-2) to TRBJ2-7; tentatively, D is TRBD2 (6 bases). V lost 4 bases and J 2 bases, leaving 6 bases between the germline ends. The CDR3 length is 12 residues. The germline V gene has CDR1 LGHDT and CDR2 YNNKEL (reference sequence). The CDR3 nucleotides are TGTGCCAGCAGCCGGGGGGCCTACGAGCAGTACTTC. Translation: CASSRGAYEQYF.

There are many counts of this clone. This rearrangement joins TRBV2 to TRBJ2-1; 7 nucleotides match TRBD2. Germline V gene sequence: CDR1 SNHLY, CDR2 FYNNEI. This CDR3 is 11 amino acids long. The trim removed 8 bases at V and 6 bases at J, leaving 1 base unmatched. CDR3 region: CASWEGNEQFF. The CDR3 DNA follows: TGTGCCAGCTGGGAGGGCAATGAGCAGTTCTTC.

The gene calls are TRBV18 and TRBJ1-4; unclear D gene. The V gene lost 6 bases and the J gene lost 6 bases, with 20 bases spanning the gap. CDR3 length: 16 amino acids. Germline loops: CDR1 KGHSH, CDR2 LQKENI. CDR3 amino acids: CASSGVKGSSDEKLFF. CDR3 coding DNA: TGTGCCAGCTCGGGAGTGAAGGGCAGCAGCGATGAAAAACTGTTTTTT.

This chain joins TRBV19 and TRBJ1-2, with a possible D match to TRBD1 (6 bases). V was clipped by 5 bases and J by 0 bases, with 10 bases between them. The CDR3 totals 14 residues. Germline V lookup: CDR1 LNHDA, CDR2 SQIVND (reference sequence). This CDR3 reads CASSQQGANYGYTF. The CDR3 DNA reads TGTGCCAGTAGTCAACAGGGTGCTAACTATGGCTACACCTTC.

The V and J genes are TRBV5-5 and TRBJ2-2, with D tentatively TRBD2 (5 bases). The CDR3 loop spans 14 amino acids. Looked up from germline, CDR1 is SGHKS and CDR2 is YYEKEE (reference sequence). Deletions cut 2 bases from V and 4 bases from J, with 9 bases between. In DNA form, the CDR3 reads TGTGCCAGCAGCTTATCGGGAAGCACCGGGGAGCTGTTTTTT. This codes for CASSLSGSTGELFF.

J is TRBJ1-2 and V is TRBV6-5; TRBD1 agrees at 7 bases. This CDR3 has 12 residues. V was pared by 5 bases and J by 8 bases, with 5 bases of the junction left unmatched. The germline V gene encodes CDR1 MNHEY and CDR2 SVGAGI. The CDR3 reads CASSNRGVGYTF. The DNA of the CDR3 is TGTGCCAGCAGTAACAGGGGTGTGGGCTACACCTTC.

The chain employs TRBV28 and TRBJ2-1; 9 nucleotides line up with TRBD1. V shed 4 bases, J shed 2 bases, and the junction held 6 bases outside the gene matches. The CDR3 spans 16 residues. Germline V CDR1 and CDR2: MDHEN, SYDVKM. This chain's CDR3 is CASSSYTGGAYNEQFF. CDR3 in DNA: TGTGCCAGCAGTTCATACACAGGGGGCGCCTACAATGAGCAGTTCTTC.

This clone has just a few counts. The chain joins TRBV27 to TRBJ1-2; 12 bases align to TRBD1. V was clipped by 7 bases and J by 4 bases; unmatched bases: 10. CDR1 is MNHEY, CDR2 SMNVEV, per germline (reference sequence). The CDR3 consists of 16 residues. The CDR3 loop reads CASKIRGQGASYGYTF. CDR3 DNA sequence: TGTGCCAGCAAAATAAGGGGACAGGGGGCCAGCTATGGCTACACCTTC.

The V gene is TRBV24-1, the J gene TRBJ2-5; D gene uncertain. The CDR3 is 14 residues long. Per the germline V gene, CDR1 is KGHDR and CDR2 is SFDVKD. V was shortened by 6 bases and J by 4 bases, with 14 bases between the two germline ends. The CDR3 protein is CATSLSQSPETQYF. In nucleotides, the CDR3 is TGTGCCACCAGTCTATCACAGTCTCCAGAGACCCAGTACTTC.